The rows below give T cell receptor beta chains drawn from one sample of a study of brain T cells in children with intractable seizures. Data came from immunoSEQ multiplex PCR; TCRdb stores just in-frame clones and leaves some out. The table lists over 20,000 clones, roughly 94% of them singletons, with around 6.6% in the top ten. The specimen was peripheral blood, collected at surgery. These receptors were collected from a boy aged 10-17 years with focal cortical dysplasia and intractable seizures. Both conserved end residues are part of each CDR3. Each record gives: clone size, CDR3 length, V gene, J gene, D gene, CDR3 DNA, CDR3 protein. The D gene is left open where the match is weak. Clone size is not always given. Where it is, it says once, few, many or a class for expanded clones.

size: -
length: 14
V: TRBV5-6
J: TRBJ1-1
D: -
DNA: TGTGCCAGCAGCTTGGGACTGATAAACACTGAAGCTTTCTTT
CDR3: CASSLGLINTEAFF

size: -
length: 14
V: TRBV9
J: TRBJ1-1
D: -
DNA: TGTGCCAGCAGCCCCCGACACACCAACACTGAAGCTTTCTTT
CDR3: CASSPRHTNTEAFF

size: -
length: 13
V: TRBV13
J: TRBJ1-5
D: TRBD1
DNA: TGTGCCAGCAGCTTTACAGGGGAACAGCCCCAGCATTTT
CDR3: CASSFTGEQPQHF

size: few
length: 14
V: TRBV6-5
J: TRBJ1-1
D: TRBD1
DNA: TGTGCCAGCAAGCAGACAGGGAAGGACACTGAAGCTTTCTTT
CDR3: CASKQTGKDTEAFF

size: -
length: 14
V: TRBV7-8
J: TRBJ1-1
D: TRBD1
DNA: TGTGCCAGCAGCCTCACAGGGGTTGGTGGTGAAGCTTTCTTT
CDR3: CASSLTGVGGEAFF

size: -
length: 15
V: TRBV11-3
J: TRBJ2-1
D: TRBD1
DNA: TGTGCCAGCAGCTTCGACAGGGGATCCTACAATGAGCAGTTCTTC
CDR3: CASSFDRGSYNEQFF

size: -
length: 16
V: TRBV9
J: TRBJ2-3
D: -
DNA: TGTGCCAGCAGCGTAGGTGGGGGGTGGGGCACAGATACGCAGTATTTT
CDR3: CASSVGGGWGTDTQYF

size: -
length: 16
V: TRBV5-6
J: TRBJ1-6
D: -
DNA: TGTGCCAGCAGTTCTGACCTAGGCACCTATAATTCACCCCTCCACTTT
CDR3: CASSSDLGTYNSPLHF

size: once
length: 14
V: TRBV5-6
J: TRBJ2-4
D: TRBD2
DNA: TGTGCCAGCAGGTCGCGGGGGGCCAAAAACATTCAGTACTTC
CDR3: CASRSRGAKNIQYF

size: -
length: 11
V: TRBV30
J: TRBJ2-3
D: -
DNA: TGTGCCGGGCGGGTTACAGATACGCAGTATTTT
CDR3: CAGRVTDTQYF

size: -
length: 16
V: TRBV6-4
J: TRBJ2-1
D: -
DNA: TGTGCCAGCAGTGACTCGATCGGGGACCCCTACAATGAGCAGTTCTTC
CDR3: CASSDSIGDPYNEQFF

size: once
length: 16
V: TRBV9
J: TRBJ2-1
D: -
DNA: TGTGCCAGCAGCGTAGCCGCCAGGGCTTCCTACAATGAGCAGTTCTTC
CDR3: CASSVAARASYNEQFF

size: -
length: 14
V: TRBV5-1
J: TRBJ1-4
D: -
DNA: TGCGCCAGCAAACCGGGACAAGCTAATGAAAAACTGTTTTTT
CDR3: CASKPGQANEKLFF

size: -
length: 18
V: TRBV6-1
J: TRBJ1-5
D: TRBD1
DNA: TGTGCCAGCAGTGAAGATGGACAGGGATGGTGGGGCAATCAGCCCCAGCATTTT
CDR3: CASSEDGQGWWGNQPQHF

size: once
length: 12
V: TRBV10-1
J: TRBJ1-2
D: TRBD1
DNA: TGCGCCATACCCAGGGGGAACTATGGCTACACCTTC
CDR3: CAIPRGNYGYTF

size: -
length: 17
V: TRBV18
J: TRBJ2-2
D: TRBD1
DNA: TGTGCCAGCTCACCACCGAGGGGGCAGGGCGGCACCGGGGAGCTGTTTTTT
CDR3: CASSPPRGQGGTGELFF

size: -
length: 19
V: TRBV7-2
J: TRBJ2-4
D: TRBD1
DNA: TGTGCCAGCAGCTTAGCCAGGGGGCCAGAACTTATAGCCAAAAACATTCAGTACTTC
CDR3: CASSLARGPELIAKNIQYF

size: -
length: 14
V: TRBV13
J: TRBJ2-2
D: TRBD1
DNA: TGTGCCGTTCAGGACAGGGTACGCACCGGGGAGCTGTTTTTT
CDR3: CAVQDRVRTGELFF

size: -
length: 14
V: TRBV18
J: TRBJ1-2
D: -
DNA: TGTGCCAGCTCACCAACAGAGACAGGAGGCGGCTACACCTTC
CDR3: CASSPTETGGGYTF

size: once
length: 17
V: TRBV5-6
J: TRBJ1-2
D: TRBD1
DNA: TGTGCCAGCAGCTATCCGGGACAGGGGGTATTAGGAAATGGCTACACCTTC
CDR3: CASSYPGQGVLGNGYTF

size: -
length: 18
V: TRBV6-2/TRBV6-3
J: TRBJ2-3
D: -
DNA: TGTGCCAGCAGTTACTCGTCAGGCCGTAGCGGCTACACAGATACGCAGTATTTT
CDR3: CASSYSSGRSGYTDTQYF

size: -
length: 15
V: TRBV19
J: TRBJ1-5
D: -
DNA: TGTGCCAGTAGTATGATAGGGGAAAGCAATCAGCCCCAGCATTTT
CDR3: CASSMIGESNQPQHF

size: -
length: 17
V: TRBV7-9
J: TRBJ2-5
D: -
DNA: TGTGCCAGCAGCTTAGGTCCCCAGGATGCGTACCAAGAGACCCAGTACTTC
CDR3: CASSLGPQDAYQETQYF

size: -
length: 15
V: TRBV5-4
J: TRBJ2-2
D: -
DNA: TGTGCCAGCAGCTTGCAGCACGTCAGGAGCGGGGAGCTGTTTTTT
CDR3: CASSLQHVRSGELFF

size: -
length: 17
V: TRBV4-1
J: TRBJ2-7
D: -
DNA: TGCGCCAGCAGCCAAATCGGGGCCGAAGAAATTGGGGTCGAGCAGTACTTC
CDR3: CASSQIGAEEIGVEQYF

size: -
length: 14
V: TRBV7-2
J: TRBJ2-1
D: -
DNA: TGTGCCAGCAGCTTACAGGGATCCTACAATGAGCAGTTCTTC
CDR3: CASSLQGSYNEQFF

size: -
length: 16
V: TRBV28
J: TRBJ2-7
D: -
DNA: TGTGCCAGCAGTTTAGAGGTGGACAGCCGAACCTACGAGCAGTACTTC
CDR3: CASSLEVDSRTYEQYF

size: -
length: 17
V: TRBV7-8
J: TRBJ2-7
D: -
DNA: TGTGCCAGCAGAAACGAGAACCCGGGACGGACTTCGTGGGAGCAGTACTTC
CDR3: CASRNENPGRTSWEQYF

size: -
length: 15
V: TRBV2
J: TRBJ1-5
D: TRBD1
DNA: TGTGCCAGCAGCCCCGGGACAGGGGGTAATCAGCCCCAGCATTTT
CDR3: CASSPGTGGNQPQHF

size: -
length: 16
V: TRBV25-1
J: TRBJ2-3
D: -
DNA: TGTGCCAGCAGTCCCCAAGGCGGGGAGAGCAGAGATACGCAGTATTTT
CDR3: CASSPQGGESRDTQYF

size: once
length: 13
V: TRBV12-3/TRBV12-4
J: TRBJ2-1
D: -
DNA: TGTGCCAGCAGACCGACTAGGATCAATGAGCAGTTCTTC
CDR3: CASRPTRINEQFF

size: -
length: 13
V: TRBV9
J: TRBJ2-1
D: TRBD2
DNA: TGTGCCAGCAGCACCGGGACTAACAATGAGCAGTTCTTC
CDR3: CASSTGTNNEQFF

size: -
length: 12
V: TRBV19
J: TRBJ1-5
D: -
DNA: TGTGCCAGTAGTATGGGTAAGGGACCCCAGCATTTT
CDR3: CASSMGKGPQHF

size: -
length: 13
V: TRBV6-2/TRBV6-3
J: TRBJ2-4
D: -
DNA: TGTGCCAGCAGTTACGGGGGGTCAAACATTCAGTACTTC
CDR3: CASSYGGSNIQYF

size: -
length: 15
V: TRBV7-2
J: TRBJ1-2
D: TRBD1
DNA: TGTGCCAGCAGCTTCTCTGGGACAGGGAACTATGGCTACACCTTC
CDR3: CASSFSGTGNYGYTF

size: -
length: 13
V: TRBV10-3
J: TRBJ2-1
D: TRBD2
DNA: TGTGCCATCAGTTTAAGGACTAGGGATGAGCAGTTCTTC
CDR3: CAISLRTRDEQFF

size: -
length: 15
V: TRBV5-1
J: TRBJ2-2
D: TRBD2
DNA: TGCGCCAGCGGATTACTAGCGGGAGGCACCGGGGAGCTGTTTTTT
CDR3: CASGLLAGGTGELFF

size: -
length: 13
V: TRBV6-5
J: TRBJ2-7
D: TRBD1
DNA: TGTGCCAGCAGGCCCGGGACAGGCTACGAGCAGTACTTC
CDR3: CASRPGTGYEQYF

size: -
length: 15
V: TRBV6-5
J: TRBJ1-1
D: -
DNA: TGTGCCAGCAGTTACTCGGCAGGGGAGAGCACTGAAGCTTTCTTT
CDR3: CASSYSAGESTEAFF

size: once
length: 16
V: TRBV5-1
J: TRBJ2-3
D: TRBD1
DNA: TGCGCCAGCAGCTTGGAAGGGACAGGTGGCACAGATACGCAGTATTTT
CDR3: CASSLEGTGGTDTQYF

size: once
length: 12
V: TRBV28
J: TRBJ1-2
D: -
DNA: TGTGCCAGCAGTTTTGACAACTATGGCTACACCTTC
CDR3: CASSFDNYGYTF

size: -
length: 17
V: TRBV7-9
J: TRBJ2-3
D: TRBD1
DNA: TGTGCCAGCAGGGCCGGGACAGGGAGAGGGGGCACAGATACGCAGTATTTT
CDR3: CASRAGTGRGGTDTQYF

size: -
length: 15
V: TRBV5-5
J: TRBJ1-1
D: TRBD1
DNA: TGTGCCAGCAGCTCCTCCCCGACAGGGGGAACTGAAGCTTTCTTT
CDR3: CASSSSPTGGTEAFF

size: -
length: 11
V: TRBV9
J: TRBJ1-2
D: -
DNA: TGTGCCAGCAGCGTAGGGTATGGCTACACCTTC
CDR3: CASSVGYGYTF

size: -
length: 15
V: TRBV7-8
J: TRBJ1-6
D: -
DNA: TGTGCCAGCAGCCTCTCCGGTGGCGGGTATTCACCCCTCCACTTT
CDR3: CASSLSGGGYSPLHF

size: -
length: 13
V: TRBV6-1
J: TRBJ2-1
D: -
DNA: TGTGCCAGCAGTGAACATGGGCCTATTGAGCAGTTCTTC
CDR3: CASSEHGPIEQFF